These 15 T cell receptor beta chains share one sample of origin, sequenced in a study of molecular identifiers for immune sequencing clone quantification. TCRdb itself ran the PCR reads through MiXCR, one entry per CDR3 protein. The sample contains a few hundred thousand distinct CDR3 sequences, roughly 24% of which appear only once. Sequenced material: naive CD8+ T cells from blood, with Jurkat cell RNA spiked in. Regarding subset: FACS-sorted CD8+CD4-CCR7+CD45RA+ naive T cells. The receptors stem from a human donor in good health. Some libraries in this study had Jurkat cell RNA spiked in.

Details on this clonotype: The final CDR3 position lacks the conserved phenylalanine or tryptophan, pointing to a likely read error. The chain recombines TRBV5-4 with TRBJ1-2; D unclear. The V gene's germline CDR1 is SGHNT and CDR2 YYREEE (reference sequence). V was pared by 7 bases and J by 4 bases, with 14 bases between. The CDR3 length is 13 residues. The CDR3 spells CASSAENGYGYTS. The CDR3 DNA follows: TGTGCCAGCTCCGCGGAGAACGGCTATGGCTACACCTCC.

There are a few counts of this clonotype. The J gene is TRBJ2-1, the V gene TRBV2; 11 bases map to TRBD2. This CDR3 comprises 17 residues. In germline, CDR1 is SNHLY, CDR2 FYNNEI. V was clipped by 4 bases and J by 8 bases; unmatched bases: 13. The CDR3 protein is CASSGISGGAVPHEQFF. The CDR3 coding sequence is TGTGCCAGCAGTGGTATTAGCGGGGGGGCGGTCCCTCATGAGCAGTTCTTC.

This chain connects TRBV4-3 to TRBJ2-1; a weak D match, TRBD2 (6 bases). CDR1 and CDR2 from the germline V gene are LGHNA and YSLEER. The CDR3 length is 16 residues. Deletions cut 0 bases from V and 3 bases from J, with 12 bases between. CDR3 in amino acids: CASSQDVGGDYNEQFF. Written as DNA, the CDR3 is TGCGCCAGCAGCCAAGACGTAGGCGGGGACTACAATGAGCAGTTCTTC.

In its sample, this clonotype was seen a few times. J is TRBJ2-7 and V is TRBV27; D gene ambiguous. Looked up from germline, CDR1 is MNHEY and CDR2 is SMNVEV (reference sequence). V gave up 8 bases and J gave up 7 bases, with 15 bases separating them. The CDR3 consists of 12 residues. The CDR3 is CASAPKPGEQYF. The CDR3 region has the DNA TGTGCCAGCGCTCCAAAGCCCGGGGAGCAGTACTTC.

This clonotype has more than one count but fewer than ten. This sequence joins TRBV28 and TRBJ2-7, with 11 positions matching TRBD2. V gave up 1 base and J gave up 2 bases; unmatched junction bases: 1. The CDR3 is 15 amino acids. CDR1 is MDHEN, CDR2 SYDVKM, per germline. CDR3 sequence (DNA): TGTGCCAGCAGTTTATCGACTAGCGGGACCTACGAGCAGTACTTC. Translating it yields CASSLSTSGTYEQYF.

This clonotype occurred many times. This chain links TRBV5-4 with TRBJ2-7, with D possibly being TRBD2 (6 bases). CDR1 and CDR2 (germline): SGHNT, YYREEE (reference sequence). The CDR3 has 14 residues. The ends were cut back, 4 bases at V and 2 bases at J, with 13 bases in the middle. CDR3 in amino acids: CASSAGLTTYEQYF. In nucleotides, the CDR3 is TGTGCCAGCAGCGCGGGACTTACGACCTACGAGCAGTACTTC.

This clonotype showed up just a few times. The gene calls are TRBV6-5 and TRBJ2-7; a weak D match, TRBD1 (6 bases). The CDR3 extends over 13 amino acids. With 2 bases removed from V and 6 bases from J, the gap between germline ends came to 11 bases. Looked up from germline, CDR1 is MNHEY and CDR2 is SVGAGI. For the CDR3, the DNA is TGTGCCAGCAGTTACGCGGCAGGGGTCGAGCAGTACTTC. Translation: CASSYAAGVEQYF.

To note about this clonotype: This may come from a read error, since a much larger clone is one base off. V usage is TRBV30 and J usage is TRBJ2-7; TRBD2 might be the D (6 bases). Trimming took 7 bases from V and 2 from J, leaving 12 bases between them. Looked up from germline, CDR1 is GTSNPN and CDR2 is SVGIG (reference sequence). CDR3 size: 12 residues. This chain's CDR3 is CALRRLAYEQYF. The CDR3 DNA follows: TGTGCCTTGCGAAGACTAGCCTACGAGCAGTACTTC.

V is TRBV6-5 and J is TRBJ2-2; D not certain. V was shortened by 1 base and J by 2 bases, with 11 bases between the two germline ends. This CDR3 spans 16 amino acids. Germline loops: CDR1 MNHEY, CDR2 SVGAGI. The CDR3 protein is CASSYFRILNTGELFF. The CDR3 DNA reads as TGTGCCAGCAGTTACTTCCGGATATTAAACACCGGGGAGCTGTTTTTT.

There are many counts of this clonotype. The chain carries TRBV12-3 or TRBV12-4 and TRBJ1-5, with unresolved D. This CDR3 contains 12 residues. V dropped 6 bases and J dropped 1 base, with 4 bases sitting between them. The CDR3: CASSDSNQPQHF. The CDR3 DNA sequence: TGTGCCAGCAGCGACAGCAATCAGCCCCAGCATTTT.

Many counts were recorded for this clonotype. The CDR3: CAWSVTGEKLFF. The CDR3 nucleotides are TGTGCCTGGAGTGTTACGGGAGAAAAACTGTTTTTT. The V and J genes are TRBV30 and TRBJ1-4; unclear D gene. Germline CDR1 GTSNPN, CDR2 SVGIG (reference sequence). The V gene lost 0 bases and the J gene lost 8 bases, with 7 bases spanning the gap. This CDR3 contains 12 residues.

Of note for this clonotype: The junction departs from germline at one end; a sequencing error may be responsible. This rearrangement joins TRBV7-8 to TRBJ2-7, with D perhaps TRBD1 (5 bases). Germline V lookup: CDR1 SGHVS, CDR2 FQNEAQ. This CDR3 comprises 14 residues. CDR3 nucleotide sequence: TGTGCCTGCAGCTTAGGTCCAGGGACCTACGAGCAGTACTTC. Its translation is CACSLGPGTYEQYF. The full variable domain, completed using reference TRBV7-8 and TRBJ2-7, is GAGVSQSPRYKVAKRGQDVALRCDPISGHVSLFWYQQALGQGPEFLTYFQNEAQLDKSGLPSDRFFAERPEGSVSTLKIQRTQQEDSAVYLCACSLGPGTYEQYFGPGTRLTVT.

To note about this clonotype: The CDR3 does not end in the conserved phenylalanine or tryptophan, so this is likely a read error. The genes are TRBV15 and TRBJ1-5; 7 nucleotides match TRBD1. Trimming took 5 bases from V and 0 from J; bases not matched to a gene: 13. Per germline, CDR1 LNHNV and CDR2 YYDKDF (reference sequence). This CDR3 contains 18 residues. The DNA for the CDR3 is TGTGCCACCAGCGTACTATGGGACAGAAGTTATAGCAATCAGCCCCAGCATCTT. Protein sequence: CATSVLWDRSYSNQPQHL.

A note on this clonotype: The junction departs from the called germline gene at one end, perhaps through a read error. V gene TRBV27 combines with J gene TRBJ2-7; 10 positions match TRBD2. The germline CDR1 and CDR2 sequences are MNHEY and SMNVEV (reference sequence). This CDR3 spans 14 amino acids. As DNA, the CDR3 is TGTGCCAGCAGTTGGGGGACTAGCGTGGGTGAGCGGTATTTC. Amino acids: CASSWGTSVGERYF.

This clonotype was detected only a few times. This chain joins TRBV20-1 and TRBJ2-3, with 11 positions matching TRBD2. Trimming at V came to 0 bases and at J to 0 bases, leaving 11 bases not matched to a gene. From germline, CDR1 is DFQATT and CDR2 SNEGSKA (reference sequence). This CDR3 is built from 19 residues. The CDR3 bases are TGCAGTGCTAGAGATAGGGCCCTTGGACTAGCGGGCAGCACAGATACGCAGTATTTT. This sequence encodes CSARDRALGLAGSTDTQYF.